The rows below give T cell receptor beta chains drawn from one sample of a study of radiotherapy plus CTLA-4 blockade in lung cancer. Sequenced by immunoSEQ multiplex PCR; TCRdb stores in-frame clones only, minus some. This table has 95,000 to 150,000 clones, just under 90% appearing once. This specimen consisted of peripheral blood, obtained from a patient treated with radiotherapy plus ipilimumab. Source of these receptors: a human donor with non-small cell lung cancer that progressed on radiotherapy plus ipilimumab. Each CDR3 is given with its conserved first and last residue. The order of the fields is J gene, clone size, V gene, D gene, CDR3 protein, CDR3 DNA. A D gene is named only where the DNA matches it firmly. Clone size, where shown, is once, few, many, or a class for clones that have expanded.

TRBJ1-1 | - | TRBV11-2 | TRBD1 | CASRSINRGRLNTEAFF | TGTGCCAGCAGAAGTATTAACAGGGGGCGATTGAACACTGAAGCTTTCTTT
TRBJ1-5 | - | TRBV2 | - | CASSGQLTGNQPQHF | TGTGCCAGCAGCGGACAGTTGACGGGGAATCAGCCCCAGCATTTT
TRBJ1-5 | - | TRBV7-3 | - | CASSPTGDHSQPQHF | TGTGCCAGCAGCCCAACCGGGGACCATTCTCAGCCCCAGCATTTT
TRBJ1-1 | - | TRBV30 | - | CAWRTSGGTEAFF | TGTGCCTGGAGGACATCCGGGGGGACTGAAGCTTTCTTT
TRBJ1-1 | once | TRBV4-1 | - | CASSQGPHLANTEAFF | TGCGCCAGCAGCCAAGGCCCCCACTTAGCCAACACTGAAGCTTTCTTT
TRBJ2-1 | - | TRBV5-8 | - | CASRNYGEQFF | TGTGCCAGCAGAAATTATGGTGAGCAGTTCTTC
TRBJ1-2 | once | TRBV5-1 | TRBD1 | CASNPDRGLGYTF | TGCGCCAGCAACCCTGACAGGGGGCTAGGCTACACCTTC
TRBJ2-7 | - | TRBV7-2 | TRBD2 | CASSLTSGTHYEQYF | TGTGCCAGCAGCTTGACTAGCGGAACTCACTACGAGCAGTACTTC
TRBJ1-1 | few | TRBV7-9 | - | CASSPITEAFF | TGTGCCAGCAGCCCAATCACTGAAGCTTTCTTT
TRBJ2-3 | - | TRBV2 | - | CASSGGGITDTQYF | TGTGCCAGCAGTGGGGGCGGAATCACAGATACGCAGTATTTT
TRBJ1-4 | - | TRBV30 | - | CAWSYLGGLGNEKLFF | TGTGCCTGGAGTTATTTAGGGGGGCTTGGTAATGAAAAACTGTTTTTT
TRBJ2-2 | - | TRBV7-3 | - | CASRGPSTGELFF | TGTGCCAGCAGAGGACCAAGCACCGGGGAGCTGTTTTTT
TRBJ1-1 | - | TRBV30 | - | CAGRTENTEAFF | TGTGCCGGACGGACGGAGAACACTGAAGCTTTCTTT
TRBJ1-2 | - | TRBV5-5 | TRBD1 | CASRPGQNNYGYTF | TGTGCCAGCAGACCGGGACAGAATAACTATGGCTACACCTTC
TRBJ1-3 | once | TRBV30 | - | CAWTPGNTIYF | TGTGCCTGGACCCCTGGAAACACCATATATTTT
TRBJ2-6 | - | TRBV2 | TRBD1 | CASSGTGVGANVLTF | TGTGCCAGCAGTGGAACAGGGGTAGGGGCCAACGTCCTGACTTTC
TRBJ2-5 | - | TRBV5-4 | - | CASSLGGSNQETQYF | TGTGCCAGCAGCTTGGGGGGGAGTAACCAAGAGACCCAGTACTTC
TRBJ1-4 | - | TRBV5-4 | TRBD1 | CASSWSGQGSEKLFF | TGTGCCAGCAGCTGGTCGGGACAGGGGTCCGAAAAACTGTTTTTT
TRBJ2-5 | - | TRBV7-2 | - | CASSSRRSQETQYF | TGTGCCAGCAGCTCCCGACGGAGCCAAGAGACCCAGTACTTC
TRBJ2-1 | - | TRBV7-6 | TRBD1 | CASSSTGQGLSEQFF | TGTGCCAGCAGCTCCACGGGACAGGGGCTCTCTGAGCAGTTCTTC
TRBJ1-3 | - | TRBV5-6 | - | CASSLLMTEDSGNTIYF | TGTGCCAGCAGCTTGCTCATGACAGAAGACTCTGGAAACACCATATATTTT
TRBJ2-5 | once | TRBV11-2 | - | CASRNAGTQYF | TGTGCCAGCAGGAACGCAGGGACCCAGTACTTC
TRBJ2-1 | - | TRBV5-1 | - | CASSLDGSSYNEQFF | TGCGCCAGCAGCTTGGACGGGAGCTCCTACAATGAGCAGTTCTTC
TRBJ2-4 | - | TRBV20-1 | - | CSARDANIQYF | TGCAGTGCTAGAGATGCGAACATTCAGTACTTC
TRBJ2-7 | - | TRBV5-4 | TRBD2 | CASSLEAGVGYEQYF | TGTGCCAGCAGCTTGGAAGCGGGAGTCGGTTACGAGCAGTACTTC
TRBJ1-2 | - | TRBV6-1 | - | CASRDRINGYTF | TGTGCCAGCAGGGACAGAATAAATGGCTACACCTTC
TRBJ2-3 | - | TRBV29-1 | - | CSVERGPDTQYF | TGCAGCGTTGAAAGGGGCCCAGATACGCAGTATTTT
TRBJ1-2 | - | TRBV6-5 | TRBD1 | CASSTGGQGGKGYTF | TGTGCCAGCAGCACGGGGGGACAGGGGGGTAAAGGCTACACCTTC
TRBJ2-1 | - | TRBV19 | TRBD2 | CASSWTSGKNEQFF | TGTGCCAGTAGTTGGACTAGCGGGAAGAATGAGCAGTTCTTC
TRBJ2-1 | - | TRBV29-1 | TRBD2 | CSVERTSGVGEQFF | TGCAGCGTTGAAAGGACTAGCGGGGTTGGTGAGCAGTTCTTC
TRBJ1-1 | - | TRBV29-1 | - | CSVAGADTEAFF | TGCAGCGTTGCGGGGGCTGACACTGAAGCTTTCTTT
TRBJ1-1 | - | TRBV5-1 | - | CASSFQRGEAFF | TGCGCCAGCAGCTTCCAGCGCGGTGAAGCTTTCTTT
TRBJ2-1 | - | TRBV5-1 | - | CATARLGSSYNEQFF | TGCGCCACCGCCAGATTGGGGAGCTCCTACAATGAGCAGTTCTTC
TRBJ1-2 | few | TRBV12-5 | - | CASGLDSRGYGYTF | TGTGCTAGTGGTTTGGACTCCCGTGGCTATGGCTACACCTTC
TRBJ2-2 | - | TRBV7-3 | - | CASSPQRANTGELFF | TGTGCCAGCAGCCCCCAGCGGGCAAACACCGGGGAGCTGTTTTTT
TRBJ2-3 | - | TRBV6-6 | TRBD2 | CASNKRGPPDTQYF | TGTGCCAGCAACAAGCGGGGCCCTCCTGATACGCAGTATTTT
TRBJ2-3 | - | TRBV9 | TRBD2 | CASSPRLAGGGDTQYF | TGTGCCAGCAGCCCACGACTAGCGGGAGGGGGAGATACGCAGTATTTT
TRBJ1-3 | - | TRBV9 | TRBD1 | CASSVFDRASSGNTIYF | TGTGCCAGCAGCGTGTTTGACAGGGCGAGCTCTGGAAACACCATATATTTT
TRBJ2-4 | - | TRBV15 | - | CATSSSKTVPTKNIQYF | TGTGCCACCAGCAGTTCCAAGACAGTCCCTACCAAAAACATTCAGTACTTC
TRBJ1-4 | - | TRBV19 | TRBD1 | CASGDRAREKLFF | TGTGCCAGTGGGGACAGGGCTCGTGAAAAACTGTTTTTT
TRBJ2-2 | - | TRBV19 | TRBD2 | CASRPGTSGAPSHAGELFF | TGTGCCAGTAGGCCCGGGACTAGCGGAGCACCGTCCCATGCCGGGGAGCTGTTTTTT
TRBJ1-1 | - | TRBV2 | TRBD1 | CASSEGPDRVTEAFF | TGTGCCAGCAGTGAAGGTCCAGACAGGGTCACTGAAGCTTTCTTT
TRBJ2-3 | - | TRBV5-1 | - | CASSPLGLSGPDTQYF | TGCGCCAGCAGCCCGTTGGGACTTTCGGGTCCAGATACGCAGTATTTT
TRBJ1-1 | - | TRBV11-1 | TRBD1 | CASRRIQQGTNTEAFF | TGTGCCAGCAGACGCATTCAACAGGGGACGAACACTGAAGCTTTCTTT
TRBJ1-2 | - | TRBV5-1 | - | CASSLEGLYTF | TGCGCCAGCAGCTTGGAAGGCCTTTACACCTTC
TRBJ2-1 | once | TRBV7-2 | - | CASSLVRGNEQFF | TGTGCCAGCAGCTTAGTCCGGGGCAATGAGCAGTTCTTC
TRBJ1-1 | - | TRBV6-5 | TRBD1 | CASADRGTEAFF | TGTGCCAGCGCGGACAGGGGCACCGAAGCTTTCTTT
TRBJ2-2 | - | TRBV7-9 | - | CASSLDWGTGELFF | TGTGCCAGCAGCTTAGATTGGGGCACCGGGGAGCTGTTTTTT